The rows below give T cell receptor beta chains drawn from one sample of a study of blood T cell repertoires in COVID-19. TCRdb's table, derived via immunoSEQ multiplex PCR, lists solely in-frame clones and lacks some. Of a few hundred thousand clones in the sample, approximately 89% were seen once. The sample taken for sequencing was PBMCs or T cells enriched from blood (not recorded which). The receptor source for this set is a woman aged 40 to 55 with acute COVID-19. Each CDR3 is given with its conserved first and last residue. Size values are once, few and many counts, or a class for expanded clones, and some rows have none.

clone size	J gene	V gene	CDR3 protein
-	TRBJ2-3	TRBV4-3	CASSRTLSPGTDTQYF
-	TRBJ1-2	TRBV28	CASSLRGAIHGYTF
-	TRBJ2-1	TRBV11-3	CASSLGTSLYNEQFF
-	TRBJ1-2	TRBV28	CASSFVGNRPYGYTF
few	TRBJ1-1	TRBV27	CASSLSVDTEAFF
-	TRBJ1-1	TRBV11-1	CASSQEGNTEAFF
few	TRBJ2-3	TRBV29-1	CSVESSGRAENTDTQYF
-	TRBJ1-1	TRBV30	CAWTRQTSTEAFF
-	TRBJ1-4	TRBV28	CASSLQGGEKLFF
-	TRBJ2-3	TRBV7-9	CASSHGGSLPSTDTQYF
-	TRBJ1-3	TRBV4-1	CASSQDFGSSGNTIYF
-	TRBJ1-1	TRBV7-9	CASSLTGTAFTEAFF
-	TRBJ1-6	TRBV7-6	CASSLEGDPVPSSPLHF
-	TRBJ1-2	TRBV5-4	CASSEAGDYGYTF
few	TRBJ1-3	TRBV19	CASSIFQGARGNTIYF
-	TRBJ1-5	TRBV5-5	CASSLEGDSQPQHF
-	TRBJ2-2	TRBV2	CASLIAGGLTGELFF
-	TRBJ2-3	TRBV21-1	CASSEGARTDTQYF
-	TRBJ2-1	TRBV3-1/TRBV3-2	CASSQVHPDRAPFGGNEQFF
-	TRBJ2-1	TRBV2	CASRTGLAGNEQFF
-	TRBJ2-1	TRBV5-8	CASSPYNEQFF
-	TRBJ1-1	TRBV6-2/TRBV6-3	CASSYAGQGIQTEAFF
once	TRBJ1-1	TRBV9	CASSVDVGRDTEAFF
-	TRBJ1-3	TRBV5-1	CASSLGSAVDTIYF
once	TRBJ1-2	TRBV11-3	CASSLGQGFIDGYTF
-	TRBJ2-1	TRBV29-1	CSVRTSGNNNEQFF
-	TRBJ2-7	TRBV27	CASSLRGTSGYEQYF
-	TRBJ2-5	TRBV11-3	CASSKTSGGQETQYF
-	TRBJ1-1	TRBV10-2	CASSPDRGKAEAFF
-	TRBJ2-3	TRBV5-6	CASSFSGISDTQYF
-	TRBJ1-4	TRBV30	CAWSDKRGPNEKLFF
-	TRBJ1-2	TRBV7-9	CASSLGGDWRGYTF
-	TRBJ2-1	TRBV28	CATSGPVGSYNEQFF
few	TRBJ2-5	TRBV10-3	CAISPTGVGETQYF
-	TRBJ2-1	TRBV6-5	CASSSNSGGYNEQFF
-	TRBJ2-7	TRBV18	CASSQTESSYEQYF
-	TRBJ1-2	TRBV19	CASKHSARARTNYGYTF
-	TRBJ2-7	TRBV5-1	CASSLVSVQGEQYF
-	TRBJ1-5	TRBV10-3	CAISESISGYSNQPQHF
-	TRBJ1-1	TRBV7-9	CASSLGDRGRTEAFF
-	TRBJ1-1	TRBV5-1	CASSLRDRPNTEAFF
-	TRBJ1-1	TRBV5-4	CASSFYNGFTEAFF